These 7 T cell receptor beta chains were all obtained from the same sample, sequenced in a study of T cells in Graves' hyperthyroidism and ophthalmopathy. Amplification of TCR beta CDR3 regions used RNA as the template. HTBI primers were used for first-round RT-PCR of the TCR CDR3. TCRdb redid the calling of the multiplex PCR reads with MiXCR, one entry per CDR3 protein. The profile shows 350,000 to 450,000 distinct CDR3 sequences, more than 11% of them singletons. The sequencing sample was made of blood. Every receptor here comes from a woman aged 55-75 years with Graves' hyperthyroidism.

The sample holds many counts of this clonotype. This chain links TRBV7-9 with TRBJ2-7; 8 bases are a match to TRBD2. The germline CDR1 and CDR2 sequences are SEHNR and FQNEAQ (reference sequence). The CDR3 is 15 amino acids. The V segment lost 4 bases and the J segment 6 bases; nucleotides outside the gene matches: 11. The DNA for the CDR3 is TGTGCCAGCAGCTCGAACTCCGGGAGGGCCGTCGAGCAGTACTTC. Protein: CASSSNSGRAVEQYF.

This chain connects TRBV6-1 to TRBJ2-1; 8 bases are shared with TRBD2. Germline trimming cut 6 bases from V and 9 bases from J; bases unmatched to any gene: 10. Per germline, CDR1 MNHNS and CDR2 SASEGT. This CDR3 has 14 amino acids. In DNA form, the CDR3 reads TGTGCCAGCAGGGTGGGACTAGGTCCAACTGAGCAGTTCTTC. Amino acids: CASRVGLGPTEQFF.

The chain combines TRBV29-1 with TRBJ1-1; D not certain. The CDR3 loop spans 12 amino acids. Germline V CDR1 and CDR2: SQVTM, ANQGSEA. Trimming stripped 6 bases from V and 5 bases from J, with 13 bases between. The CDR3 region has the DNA TGCAGCGTCCAAGGGAGGGAGACTGAAGCTTTCTTT. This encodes CSVQGRETEAFF.

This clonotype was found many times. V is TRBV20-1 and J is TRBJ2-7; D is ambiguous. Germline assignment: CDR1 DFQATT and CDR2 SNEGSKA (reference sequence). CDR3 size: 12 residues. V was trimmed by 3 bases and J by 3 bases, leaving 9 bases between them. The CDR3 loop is CSASYVNYEQYF. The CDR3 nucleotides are TGCAGTGCTAGTTATGTGAACTACGAGCAGTACTTC.

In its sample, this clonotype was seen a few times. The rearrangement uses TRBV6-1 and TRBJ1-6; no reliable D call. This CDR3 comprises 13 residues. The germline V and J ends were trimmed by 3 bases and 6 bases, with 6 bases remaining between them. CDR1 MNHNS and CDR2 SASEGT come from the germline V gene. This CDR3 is CASSDRINSPLHF. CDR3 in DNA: TGTGCCAGCAGTGACAGGATTAATTCACCCCTCCACTTT.

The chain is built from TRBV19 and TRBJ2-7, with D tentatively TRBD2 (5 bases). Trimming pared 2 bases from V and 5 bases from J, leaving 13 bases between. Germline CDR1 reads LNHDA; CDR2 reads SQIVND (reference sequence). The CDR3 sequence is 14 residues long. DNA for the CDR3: TGTGCCAGTAGTATAACGGGGATAGGAAACGAGCAGTACTTC. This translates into CASSITGIGNEQYF. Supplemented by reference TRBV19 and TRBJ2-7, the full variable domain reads DGGITQSPKYLFRKEGQNVTLSCEQNLNHDAMYWYRQDPGQGLRLIYYSQIVNDFQKGDIAEGYSVSREKKESFPLTVTSAQKNPTAFYLCASSITGIGNEQYFGPGTRLTVT.

The CDR3 nucleotides read TGTGCCAGCTCACCAATACGGCTAAACACCGGGGAGCTGTTTTTT. Protein product: CASSPIRLNTGELFF. The chain carries TRBV18 and TRBJ2-2; no clear D gene. Trimming cost V 2 bases and J 2 bases, with 9 bases left between them. The V gene's germline CDR1 is KGHSH and CDR2 LQKENI. The CDR3 consists of 15 residues.